There are many counts of the clone carrying this T cell receptor beta chain. Genomic DNA served as template for TCR beta VDJ and CDR3 profiling. Using its own MiXCR run on the reads, TCRdb lists one record per CDR3 protein. Here the sample spans 200,000 or so distinct CDR3 sequences, less than 60% being singletons. This sample was taken from a study of CD8+CD57+ T cells in acquired aplastic anemia. The patients chosen for sequencing had shown expansion of CD8+CD57+ cells (detected by flow cytometry). The V and J ends lost 5 bases and 2 bases, in that order; junction bases with no gene match: 9. CDR1 is SGHVS and CDR2 is FNYEAQ in the germline V gene. This CDR3 is 16 amino acids long.

The gene calls are TRBV7-6 and TRBJ2-3, with 8 positions matching TRBD2. The sequencing input was sorted CD4+, CD8+, or CD8+CD57+ T cells (not recorded which) from PBMCs. This receptor was taken from a human donor with aplastic anemia. This CDR3 is CASSPRSRGVTDTQYF. In DNA form, the CDR3 reads TGTGCCAGCAGCCCCCGTTCGCGGGGGGTCACAGATACGCAGTATTTT.